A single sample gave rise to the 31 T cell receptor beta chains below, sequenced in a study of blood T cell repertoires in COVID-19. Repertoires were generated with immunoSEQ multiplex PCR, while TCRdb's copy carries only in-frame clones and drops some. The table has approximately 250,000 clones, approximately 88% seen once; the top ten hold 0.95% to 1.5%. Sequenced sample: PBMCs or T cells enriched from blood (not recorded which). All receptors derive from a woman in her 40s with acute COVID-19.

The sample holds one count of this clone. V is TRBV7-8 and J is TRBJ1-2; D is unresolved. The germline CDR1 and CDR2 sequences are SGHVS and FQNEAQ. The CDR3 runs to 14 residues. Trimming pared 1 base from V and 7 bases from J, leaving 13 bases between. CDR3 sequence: CASSLVVGGGGYTF. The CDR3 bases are TGTGCCAGCAGCTTAGTAGTGGGTGGAGGTGGCTACACCTTC.

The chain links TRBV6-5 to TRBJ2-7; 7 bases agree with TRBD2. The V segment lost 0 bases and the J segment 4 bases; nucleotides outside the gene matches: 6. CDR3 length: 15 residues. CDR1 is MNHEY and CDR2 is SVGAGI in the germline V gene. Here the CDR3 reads CASSYSIGSGYEQYV. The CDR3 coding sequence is TGTGCCAGCAGTTACTCGATCGGTAGCGGGTACGAGCAGTACGTC.

This CDR3 reads CASSEGRDKNTEAFF. DNA of the CDR3: TGCGCCAGCAGTGAGGGCCGGGACAAGAACACTGAAGCTTTCTTT. The chain joins TRBV10-1 to TRBJ1-1, with a weak D call TRBD1 (6 bases). V gave up 2 bases and J gave up 1 base, with 11 bases separating them. CDR1 WNHNN and CDR2 SYGVQD come from the germline V gene (reference sequence). The CDR3 is 15 residues long.

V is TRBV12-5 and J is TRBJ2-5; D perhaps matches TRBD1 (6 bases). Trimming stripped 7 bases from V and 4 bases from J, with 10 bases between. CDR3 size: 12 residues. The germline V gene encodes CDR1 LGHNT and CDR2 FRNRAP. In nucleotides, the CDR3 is TGTGCTAGTGCCCCGGACAGAGAGACCCAGTACTTC. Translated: CASAPDRETQYF. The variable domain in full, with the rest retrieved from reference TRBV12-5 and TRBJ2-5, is DARVTQTPRHKVTEMGQEVTMRCQPILGHNTVFWYRQTMMQGLELLAYFRNRAPLDDSGMPKDRFSAEMPDATLATLKIQPSEPRDSAVYFCASAPDRETQYFGPGTRLLVL.

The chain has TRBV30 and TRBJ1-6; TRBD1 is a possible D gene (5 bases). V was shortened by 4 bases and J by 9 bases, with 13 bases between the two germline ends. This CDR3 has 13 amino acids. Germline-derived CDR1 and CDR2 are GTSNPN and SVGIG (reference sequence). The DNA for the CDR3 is TGTGCCTGGAACGGCGCCCAGGGTTCACCCCTCCACTTT. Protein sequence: CAWNGAQGSPLHF.

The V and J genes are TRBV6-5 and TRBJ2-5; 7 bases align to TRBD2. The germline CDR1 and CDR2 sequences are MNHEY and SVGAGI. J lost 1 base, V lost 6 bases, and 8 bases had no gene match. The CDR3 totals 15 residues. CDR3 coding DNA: TGTGCCAGCAGGAAGGGACTACAACTCCAAGAGACCCAGTACTTC. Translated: CASRKGLQLQETQYF.

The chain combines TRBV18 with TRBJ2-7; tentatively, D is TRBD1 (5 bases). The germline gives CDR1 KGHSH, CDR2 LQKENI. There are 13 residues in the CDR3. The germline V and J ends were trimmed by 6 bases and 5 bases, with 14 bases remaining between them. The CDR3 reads CASSIGAADEQYV. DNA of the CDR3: TGTGCCAGCTCTATAGGGGCCGCTGACGAGCAGTACGTC.

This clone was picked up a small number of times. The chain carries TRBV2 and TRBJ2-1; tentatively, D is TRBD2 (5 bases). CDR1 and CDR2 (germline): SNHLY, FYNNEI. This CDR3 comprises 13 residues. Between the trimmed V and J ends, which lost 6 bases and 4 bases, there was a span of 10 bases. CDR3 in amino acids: CASSLDSYNEQFF. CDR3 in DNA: TGTGCCAGCAGCCTGGACTCTTACAATGAGCAGTTCTTC.

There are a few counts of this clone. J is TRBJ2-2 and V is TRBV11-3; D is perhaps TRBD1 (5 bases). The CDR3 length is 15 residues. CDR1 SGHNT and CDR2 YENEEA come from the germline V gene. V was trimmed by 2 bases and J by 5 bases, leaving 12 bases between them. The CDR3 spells CASSLSRVNTGELFF. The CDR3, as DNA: TGTGCCAGCAGCTTATCCAGGGTTAATACCGGGGAGCTGTTTTTT.

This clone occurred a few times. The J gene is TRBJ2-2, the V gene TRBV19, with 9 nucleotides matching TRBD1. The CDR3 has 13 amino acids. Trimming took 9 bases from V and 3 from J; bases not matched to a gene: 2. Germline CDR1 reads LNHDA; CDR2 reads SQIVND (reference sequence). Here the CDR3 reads CASDRGDTGELFF. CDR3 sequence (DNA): TGTGCCAGCGACAGGGGGGACACCGGGGAGCTGTTTTTT.

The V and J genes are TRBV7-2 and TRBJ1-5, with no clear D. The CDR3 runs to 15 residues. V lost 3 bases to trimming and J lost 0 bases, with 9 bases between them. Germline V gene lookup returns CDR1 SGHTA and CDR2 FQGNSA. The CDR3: CASSFRAGSNQPQHF. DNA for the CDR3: TGTGCCAGCAGCTTCCGAGCCGGTAGCAATCAGCCCCAGCATTTT.

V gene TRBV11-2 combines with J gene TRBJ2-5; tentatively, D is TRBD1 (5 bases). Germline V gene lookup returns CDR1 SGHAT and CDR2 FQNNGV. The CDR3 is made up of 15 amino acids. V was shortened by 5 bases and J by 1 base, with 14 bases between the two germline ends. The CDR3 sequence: CASSPRRQFQETQYF. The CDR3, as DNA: TGTGCCAGCAGCCCGAGACGACAGTTCCAAGAGACCCAGTACTTC. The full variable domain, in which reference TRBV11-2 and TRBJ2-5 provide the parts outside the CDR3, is EAGVAQSPRYKIIEKRQSVAFWCNPISGHATLYWYQQILGQGPKLLIQFQNNGVVDDSQLPKDRFSAERLKGVDSTLKIQPAKLEDSAVYLCASSPRRQFQETQYFGPGTRLLVL.

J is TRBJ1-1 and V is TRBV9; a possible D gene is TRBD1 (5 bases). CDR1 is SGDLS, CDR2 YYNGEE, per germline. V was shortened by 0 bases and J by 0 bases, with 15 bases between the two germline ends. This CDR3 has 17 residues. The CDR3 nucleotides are TGTGCCAGCAGCGTAGCCCCCACAGGCCGTCTGAACACTGAAGCTTTCTTT. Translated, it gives CASSVAPTGRLNTEAFF.

CDR3 sequence (DNA): TGTGCCAGCAGTTTAAGACAGGGCTACGAGCAGTACGTC. Amino acids: CASSLRQGYEQYV. This sequence joins TRBV12-3 or TRBV12-4 and TRBJ2-7; 7 bases map to TRBD1. With V trimmed by 2 bases and J by 3 bases, 1 base remained unmatched. The CDR3 runs to 13 residues.

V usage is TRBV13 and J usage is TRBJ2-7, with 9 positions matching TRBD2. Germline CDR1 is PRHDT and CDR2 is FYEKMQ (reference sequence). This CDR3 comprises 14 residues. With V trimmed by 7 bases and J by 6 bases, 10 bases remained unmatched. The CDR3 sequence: CASTSTSGGREQYF. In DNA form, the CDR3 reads TGTGCCAGCACCTCGACTAGCGGCGGCCGCGAGCAGTACTTC.

The DNA of the CDR3 is TGTGCCAGCAGCGCCCCTACCGATGGGAGTGCGTACGAGCAGTACTTC. Translated: CASSAPTDGSAYEQYF. The J gene is TRBJ2-7, the V gene TRBV28, with a tentative D call TRBD2 (5 bases). Per the germline V gene, CDR1 is MDHEN and CDR2 is SYDVKM. The CDR3 consists of 16 residues. The V gene lost 6 bases and the J gene lost 4 bases, with 22 bases spanning the gap.

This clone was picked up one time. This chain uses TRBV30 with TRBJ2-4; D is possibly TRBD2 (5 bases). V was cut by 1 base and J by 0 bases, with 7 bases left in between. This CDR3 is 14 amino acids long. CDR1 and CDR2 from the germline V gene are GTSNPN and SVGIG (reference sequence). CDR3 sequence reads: CAWSGGLAKNIQYF. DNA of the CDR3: TGTGCCTGGAGTGGAGGACTAGCCAAAAACATTCAGTACTTC. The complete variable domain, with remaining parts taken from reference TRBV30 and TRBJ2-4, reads SQTIHQWPATLVQPVGSPLSLECTVEGTSNPNLYWYRQAAGRGLQLLFYSVGIGQISSEVPQNLSASRPQDRQFILSSKKLLLSDSGFYLCAWSGGLAKNIQYFGAGTRLSVL.

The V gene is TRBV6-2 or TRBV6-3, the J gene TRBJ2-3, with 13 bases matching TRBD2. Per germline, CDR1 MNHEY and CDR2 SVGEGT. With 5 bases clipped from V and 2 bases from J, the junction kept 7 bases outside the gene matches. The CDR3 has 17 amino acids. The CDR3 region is CASSTGTSGMATDTQYF. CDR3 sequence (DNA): TGTGCCAGCAGTACAGGGACTAGCGGGATGGCCACAGATACGCAGTATTTT.

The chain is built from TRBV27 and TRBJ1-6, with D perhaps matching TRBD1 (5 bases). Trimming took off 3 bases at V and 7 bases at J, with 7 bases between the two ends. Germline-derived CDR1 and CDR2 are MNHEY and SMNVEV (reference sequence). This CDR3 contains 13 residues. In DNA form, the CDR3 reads TGTGCCAGCAGTTTGACAGAAAATTCACCCCTCCACTTT. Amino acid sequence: CASSLTENSPLHF.

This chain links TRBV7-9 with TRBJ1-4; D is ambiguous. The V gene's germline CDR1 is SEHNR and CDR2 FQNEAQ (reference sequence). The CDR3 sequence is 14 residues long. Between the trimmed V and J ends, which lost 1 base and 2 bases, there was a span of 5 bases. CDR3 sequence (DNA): TGTGCCAGCAGCTTAGGTCTTACTAATGAAAAACTGTTTTTT. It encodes CASSLGLTNEKLFF. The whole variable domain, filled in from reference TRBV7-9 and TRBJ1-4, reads DTGVSQNPRHKITKRGQNVTFRCDPISEHNRLYWYRQTLGQGPEFLTYFQNEAQLEKSRLLSDRFSAERPKGSFSTLEIQRTEQGDSAMYLCASSLGLTNEKLFFGSGTQLSVL.

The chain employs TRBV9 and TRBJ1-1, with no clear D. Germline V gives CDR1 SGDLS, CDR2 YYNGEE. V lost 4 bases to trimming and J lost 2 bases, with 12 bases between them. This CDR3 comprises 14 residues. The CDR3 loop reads CASSPEVVNTEAFF. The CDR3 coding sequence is TGTGCCAGCAGCCCGGAGGTCGTAAACACTGAAGCTTTCTTT. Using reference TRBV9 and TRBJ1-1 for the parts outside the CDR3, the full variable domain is DSGVTQTPKHLITATGQRVTLRCSPRSGDLSVYWYQQSLDQGLQFLIQYYNGEERAKGNILERFSAQQFPDLHSELNLSSLELGDSALYFCASSPEVVNTEAFFGQGTRLTVV.

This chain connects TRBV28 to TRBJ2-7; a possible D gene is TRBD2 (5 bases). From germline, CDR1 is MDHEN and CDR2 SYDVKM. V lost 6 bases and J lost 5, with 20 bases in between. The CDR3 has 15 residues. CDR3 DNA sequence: TGTGCCAGCAGCCCACCGGGGATTCAGTCCCACGAGCAGTACTTC. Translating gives CASSPPGIQSHEQYF.

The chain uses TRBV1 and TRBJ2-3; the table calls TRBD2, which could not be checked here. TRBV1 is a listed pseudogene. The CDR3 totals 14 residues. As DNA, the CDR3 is TGCACCAGCAGCCAAACCCTGGAGGCAGATACGCAGTATTTT. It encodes CTSSQTLEADTQYF.

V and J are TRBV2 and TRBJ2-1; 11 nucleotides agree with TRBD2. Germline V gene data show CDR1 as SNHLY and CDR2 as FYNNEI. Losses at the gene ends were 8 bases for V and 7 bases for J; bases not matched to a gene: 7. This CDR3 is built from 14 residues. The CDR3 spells CASQLLAGENEQFF. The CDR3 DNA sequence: TGTGCCAGCCAGTTACTAGCGGGAGAGAATGAGCAGTTCTTC.

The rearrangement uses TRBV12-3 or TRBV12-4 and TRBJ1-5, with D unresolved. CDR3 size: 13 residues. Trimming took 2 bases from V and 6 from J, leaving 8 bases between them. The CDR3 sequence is CASSLYAVQPQHF. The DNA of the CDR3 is TGTGCCAGCAGTTTATATGCGGTTCAGCCCCAGCATTTT.

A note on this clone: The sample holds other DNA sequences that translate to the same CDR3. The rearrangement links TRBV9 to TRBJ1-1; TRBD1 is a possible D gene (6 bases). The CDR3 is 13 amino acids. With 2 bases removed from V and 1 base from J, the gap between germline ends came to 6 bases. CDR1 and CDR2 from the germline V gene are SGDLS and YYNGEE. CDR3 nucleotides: TGTGCCAGCAGCGTGGACAGGAACACTGAAGCTTTCTTT. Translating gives CASSVDRNTEAFF.

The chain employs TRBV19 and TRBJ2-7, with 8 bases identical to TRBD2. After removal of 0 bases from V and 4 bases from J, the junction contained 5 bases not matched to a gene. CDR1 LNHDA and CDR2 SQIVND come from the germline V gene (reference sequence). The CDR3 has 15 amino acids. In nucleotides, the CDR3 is TGTGCCAGTAGTATAGATTCCGGGAGGGGATACGAGCAGTACTTC. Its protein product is CASSIDSGRGYEQYF.

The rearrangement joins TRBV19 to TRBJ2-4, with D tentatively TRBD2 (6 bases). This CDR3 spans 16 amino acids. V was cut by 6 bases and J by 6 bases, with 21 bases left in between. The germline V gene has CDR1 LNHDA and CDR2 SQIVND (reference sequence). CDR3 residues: CASSMVGWGAGNIQYF. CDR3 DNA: TGTGCCAGTAGCATGGTTGGGTGGGGAGCGGGAAACATTCAGTACTTC. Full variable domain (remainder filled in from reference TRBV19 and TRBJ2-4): DGGITQSPKYLFRKEGQNVTLSCEQNLNHDAMYWYRQDPGQGLRLIYYSQIVNDFQKGDIAEGYSVSREKKESFPLTVTSAQKNPTAFYLCASSMVGWGAGNIQYFGAGTRLSVL.

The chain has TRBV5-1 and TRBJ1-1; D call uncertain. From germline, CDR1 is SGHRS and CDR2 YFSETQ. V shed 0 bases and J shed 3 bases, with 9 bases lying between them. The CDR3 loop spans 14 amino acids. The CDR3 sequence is CASSLGRADTEAFF. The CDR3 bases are TGCGCCAGCAGCTTGGGGAGGGCTGACACTGAAGCTTTCTTT.

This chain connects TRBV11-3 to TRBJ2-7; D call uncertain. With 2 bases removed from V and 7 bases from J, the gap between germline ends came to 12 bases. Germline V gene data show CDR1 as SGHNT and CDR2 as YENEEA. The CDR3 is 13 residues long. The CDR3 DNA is TGTGCCAGCAGCTTACGTAATTCGAGAGAGCAGTACGTC. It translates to CASSLRNSREQYV.

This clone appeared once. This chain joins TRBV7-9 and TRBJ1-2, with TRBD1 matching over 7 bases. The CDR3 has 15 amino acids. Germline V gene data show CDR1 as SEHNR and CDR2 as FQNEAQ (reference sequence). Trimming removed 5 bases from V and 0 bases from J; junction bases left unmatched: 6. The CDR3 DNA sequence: TGTGCCAGCAGCGCCGGACAGGCTGCTAACTATGGCTACACCTTC. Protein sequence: CASSAGQAANYGYTF.